The clone carrying this TCR beta chain was found once. Sequencing was performed with immunoSEQ multiplex PCR; in TCRdb, only in-frame clones are kept and a portion is missing. The sample contains tens of thousands of clones, over 95% of which appear only once. The CDR3 length is 13 residues. After removal of 3 bases from V and 3 bases from J, the junction contained 5 bases not matched to a gene. Germline CDR1 GTSNPN, CDR2 SVGIG (reference sequence). The data stem from a study of technical replicates of blood from a handful of donors. The source of this sequence is a human donor in good health. Source material: T cells isolated from PBMCs. The V call is TRBV30, the J call TRBJ2-7; TRBD1 aligns across 7 bases. This CDR3 is CAWRNSGGYEQYF. In DNA form, the CDR3 reads TGTGCCTGGAGGAATTCAGGGGGCTACGAGCAGTACTTC.